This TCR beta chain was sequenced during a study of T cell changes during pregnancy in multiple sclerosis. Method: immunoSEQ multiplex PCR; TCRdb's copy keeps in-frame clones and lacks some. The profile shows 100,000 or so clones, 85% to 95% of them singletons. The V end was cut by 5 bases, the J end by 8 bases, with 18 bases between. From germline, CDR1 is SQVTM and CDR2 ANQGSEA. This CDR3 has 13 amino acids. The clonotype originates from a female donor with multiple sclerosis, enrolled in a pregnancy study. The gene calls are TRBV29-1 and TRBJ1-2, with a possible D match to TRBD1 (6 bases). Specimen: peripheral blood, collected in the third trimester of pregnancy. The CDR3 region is CSVSTGPYDGYTF. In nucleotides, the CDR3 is TGCAGCGTTTCGACAGGTCCTTACGACGGCTACACCTTC.